This T cell receptor (beta chain) was sequenced for a study of PD-1 blockade in classical Hodgkin lymphoma. Study in general: Nivolumab was administered to patients intravenously at 3 mg/kg every 2 weeks. Study-wide results and caveats: Diminished baseline TCR diversity has been reported in newly diagnosed patients relative to healthy donors. The study found that TCR diversity rose significantly by C4D1 in CD4+ but not CD8+ cells.

CDR1 GTSNPN and CDR2 SVGIG come from the germline V gene (reference sequence). V lost 4 bases and J 2 bases, leaving 12 bases between the germline ends. The CDR3 has 14 residues. Time point of the sample: cycle 4 day 1 (C4D1), after five to seven weeks of nivolumab. Each of the patients experienced relapse following autologous stem cell transplantation, and their brentuximab vedotin exposure differed. Researchers used magnetic negative selection to pull out pure CD4+ T cells from thawed PBMCs. The repertoire was sequenced with immunoSEQ multiplex PCR; TCRdb's copy has only in-frame clones and lacks some. The sample has about 30,000 clones, under 90% seen once. As concerns this clone: The antigen is not known.

This clonotype was obtained from a human donor with classical Hodgkin lymphoma. Sample: CD4+ T cells from blood, taken before the fourth cycle of nivolumab. V gene TRBV30 combines with J gene TRBJ1-3, with a tentative D call TRBD1 (5 bases). This CDR3 reads CAWKVGRAGNTIYF. The CDR3 DNA sequence: TGTGCCTGGAAGGTTGGCAGGGCTGGAAACACCATATATTTT.